The present TCR beta chain was sequenced within a study of blood T cell repertoires in COVID-19. Method: immunoSEQ multiplex PCR; TCRdb's copy keeps in-frame clones and lacks some. The sample has about 200,000 clones, 90% seen once. Germline assignment: CDR1 MGHRA and CDR2 YSYEKL. The length of the CDR3 is 17 residues. V was trimmed by 1 base and J by 1 base, leaving 14 bases between them. This clonotype was sampled from a man aged 45-65 years with acute or convalescent COVID-19. This sequence joins TRBV4-1 and TRBJ1-5; tentative D call: TRBD1 (6 bases). The specimen was peripheral blood. This CDR3 is CASSQGRGSLSNQPQHF. The CDR3 bases are TGCGCCAGCAGCCAAGGAAGGGGGTCCCTAAGCAATCAGCCCCAGCATTTT.